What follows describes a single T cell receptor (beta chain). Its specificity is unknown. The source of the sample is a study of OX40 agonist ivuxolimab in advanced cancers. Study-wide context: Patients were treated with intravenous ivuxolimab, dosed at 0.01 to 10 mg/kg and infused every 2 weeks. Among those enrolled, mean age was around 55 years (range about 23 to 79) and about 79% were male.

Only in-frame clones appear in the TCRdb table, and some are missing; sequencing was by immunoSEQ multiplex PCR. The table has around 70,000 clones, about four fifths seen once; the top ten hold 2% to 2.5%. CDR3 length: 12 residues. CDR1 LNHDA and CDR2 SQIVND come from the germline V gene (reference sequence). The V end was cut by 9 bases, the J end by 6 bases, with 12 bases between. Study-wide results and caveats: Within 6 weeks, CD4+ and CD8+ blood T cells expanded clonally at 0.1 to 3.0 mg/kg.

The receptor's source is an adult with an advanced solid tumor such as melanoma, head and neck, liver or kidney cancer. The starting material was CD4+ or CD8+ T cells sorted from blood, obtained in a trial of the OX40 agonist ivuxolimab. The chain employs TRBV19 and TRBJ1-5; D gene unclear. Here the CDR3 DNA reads TGTGCCAGCCGGGGAAGGCGTCAGCCCCAGCATTTT. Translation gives CASRGRRQPQHF.